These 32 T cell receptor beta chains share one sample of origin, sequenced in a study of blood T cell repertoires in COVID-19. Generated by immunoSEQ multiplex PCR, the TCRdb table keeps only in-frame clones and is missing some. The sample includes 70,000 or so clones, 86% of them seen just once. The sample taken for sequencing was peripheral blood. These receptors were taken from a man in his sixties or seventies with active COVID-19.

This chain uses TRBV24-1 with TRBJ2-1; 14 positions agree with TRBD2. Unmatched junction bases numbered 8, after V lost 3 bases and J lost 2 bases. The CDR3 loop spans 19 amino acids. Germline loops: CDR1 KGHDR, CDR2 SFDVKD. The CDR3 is CATSDPSPTSGRAYNEQFF. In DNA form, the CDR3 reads TGTGCCACCAGTGATCCCTCCCCGACTAGCGGGAGGGCCTACAATGAGCAGTTCTTC.

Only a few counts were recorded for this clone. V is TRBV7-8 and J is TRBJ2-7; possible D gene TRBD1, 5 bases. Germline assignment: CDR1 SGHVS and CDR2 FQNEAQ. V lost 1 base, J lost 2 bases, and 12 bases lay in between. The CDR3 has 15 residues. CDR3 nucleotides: TGTGCCAGCAGCTTAGATAGGGGCGGAACCTACGAGCAGTACTTC. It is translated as CASSLDRGGTYEQYF. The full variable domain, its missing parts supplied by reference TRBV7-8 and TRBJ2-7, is GAGVSQSPRYKVAKRGQDVALRCDPISGHVSLFWYQQALGQGPEFLTYFQNEAQLDKSGLPSDRFFAERPEGSVSTLKIQRTQQEDSAVYLCASSLDRGGTYEQYFGPGTRLTVT.

CDR3 sequence (DNA): TGTGCCAGCAGCTTATCGGGTCGGGGCAGGGGAAATAATTCACCCCTCCACTTT. This translates into CASSLSGRGRGNNSPLHF. The genes are TRBV7-9 and TRBJ1-6; D might be TRBD1 (6 bases). Deletions cut 2 bases from V and 5 bases from J, with 19 bases between. This CDR3 has 18 amino acids. Germline lookup yields CDR1 SEHNR and CDR2 FQNEAQ (reference sequence).

The CDR3 bases are TGTGCCAGCAGGGTGCCCCTAGCGCCCAGCACAGATACGCAGTATTTT. Translation gives CASRVPLAPSTDTQYF. J is TRBJ2-3 and V is TRBV2; weak D call: TRBD2 (6 bases). Germline lookup yields CDR1 SNHLY and CDR2 FYNNEI. V was pared by 6 bases and J by 0 bases, with 16 bases between. This CDR3 has 16 amino acids.

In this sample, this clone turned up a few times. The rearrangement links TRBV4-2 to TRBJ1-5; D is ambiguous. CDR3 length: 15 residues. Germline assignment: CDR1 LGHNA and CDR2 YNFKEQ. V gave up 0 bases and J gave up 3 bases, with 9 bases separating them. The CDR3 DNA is TGTGCCAGCAGCCAAGATGGTAGTCCCAATCAGCCCCAGCATTTT. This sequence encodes CASSQDGSPNQPQHF.

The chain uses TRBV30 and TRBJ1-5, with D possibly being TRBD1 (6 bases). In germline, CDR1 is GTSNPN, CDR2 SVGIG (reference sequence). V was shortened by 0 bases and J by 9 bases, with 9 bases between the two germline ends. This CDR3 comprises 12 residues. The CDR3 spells CAWSVPRGPQHF. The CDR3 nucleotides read TGTGCCTGGAGTGTCCCCAGGGGGCCCCAGCATTTT. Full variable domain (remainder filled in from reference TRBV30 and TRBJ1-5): SQTIHQWPATLVQPVGSPLSLECTVEGTSNPNLYWYRQAAGRGLQLLFYSVGIGQISSEVPQNLSASRPQDRQFILSSKKLLLSDSGFYLCAWSVPRGPQHFGDGTRLSIL.

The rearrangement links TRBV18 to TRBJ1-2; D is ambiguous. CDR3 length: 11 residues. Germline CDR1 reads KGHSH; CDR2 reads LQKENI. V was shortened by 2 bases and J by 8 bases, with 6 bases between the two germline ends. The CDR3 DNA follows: TGTGCCAGCTCACCAGGGGAGGGCTACACCTTC. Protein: CASSPGEGYTF.

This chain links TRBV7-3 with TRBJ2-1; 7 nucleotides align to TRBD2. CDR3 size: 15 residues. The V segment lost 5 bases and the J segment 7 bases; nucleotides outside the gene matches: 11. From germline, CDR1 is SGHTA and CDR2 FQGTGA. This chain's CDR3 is CASSPLGGGGNEQFF. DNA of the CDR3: TGTGCCAGCAGCCCCCTCGGCGGGGGTGGTAATGAGCAGTTCTTC.

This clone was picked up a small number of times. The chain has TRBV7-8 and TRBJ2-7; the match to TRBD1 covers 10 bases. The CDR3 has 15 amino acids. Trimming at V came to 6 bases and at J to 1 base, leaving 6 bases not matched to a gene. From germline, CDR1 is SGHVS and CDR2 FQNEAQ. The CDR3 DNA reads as TGTGCCAGCAGATCACCGGGACAGGGGTCCTACGAGCAGTACTTC. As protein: CASRSPGQGSYEQYF.

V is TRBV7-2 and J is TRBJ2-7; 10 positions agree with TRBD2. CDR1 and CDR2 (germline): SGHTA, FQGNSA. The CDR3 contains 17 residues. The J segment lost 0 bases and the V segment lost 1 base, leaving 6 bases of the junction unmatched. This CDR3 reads CASSLVRASGSSYEQYF. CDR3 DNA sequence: TGTGCCAGCAGCTTAGTTAGGGCTAGCGGGAGCTCCTACGAGCAGTACTTC.

CDR3 nucleotides: TGTGCCAGCAGCTTAGGGGGGGCTAGCGACTCCTACGAGCAGTACTTC. Amino acid sequence: CASSLGGASDSYEQYF. The gene calls are TRBV7-3 and TRBJ2-7; possibly TRBD2 for D (7 bases). CDR1 and CDR2 from the germline V gene are SGHTA and FQGTGA. Trimming removed 2 bases from V and 0 bases from J, with 14 bases in between. The CDR3 runs 16 residues.

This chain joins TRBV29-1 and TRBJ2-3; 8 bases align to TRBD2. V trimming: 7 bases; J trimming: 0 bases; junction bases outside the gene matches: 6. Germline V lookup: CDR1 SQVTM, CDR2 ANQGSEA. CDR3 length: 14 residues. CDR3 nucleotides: TGCAGCGCCAAACTAGCGGAGAGCACAGATACGCAGTATTTT. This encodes CSAKLAESTDTQYF.

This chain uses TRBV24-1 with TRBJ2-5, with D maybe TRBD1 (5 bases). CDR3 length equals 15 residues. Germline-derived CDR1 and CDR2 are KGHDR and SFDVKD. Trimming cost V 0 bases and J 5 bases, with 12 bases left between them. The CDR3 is CATSDLRQGGETQYF. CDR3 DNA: TGTGCCACCAGTGATTTGCGGCAGGGTGGGGAGACCCAGTACTTC.

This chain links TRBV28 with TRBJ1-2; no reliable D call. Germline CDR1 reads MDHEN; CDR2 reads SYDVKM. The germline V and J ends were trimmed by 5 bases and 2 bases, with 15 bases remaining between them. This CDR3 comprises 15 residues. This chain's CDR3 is CASSVGRRSNYGYTF. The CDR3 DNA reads TGTGCCAGCAGTGTGGGCAGGAGGTCCAACTATGGCTACACCTTC.

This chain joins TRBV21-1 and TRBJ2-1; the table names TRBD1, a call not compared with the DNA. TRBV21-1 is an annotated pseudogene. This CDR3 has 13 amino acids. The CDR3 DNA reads TGTGCCAGCAGCAAAGTGCCCTTTCAGGAGCAGTTCTTC. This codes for CASSKVPFQEQFF.

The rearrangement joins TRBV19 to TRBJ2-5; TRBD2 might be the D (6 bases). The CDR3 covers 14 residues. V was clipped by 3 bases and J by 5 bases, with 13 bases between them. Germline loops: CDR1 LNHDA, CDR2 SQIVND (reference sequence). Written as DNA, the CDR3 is TGTGCCAGTAGTATGGGGCGGGGTGCGGAGACCCAGTACTTC. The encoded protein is CASSMGRGAETQYF. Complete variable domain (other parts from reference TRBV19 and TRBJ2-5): DGGITQSPKYLFRKEGQNVTLSCEQNLNHDAMYWYRQDPGQGLRLIYYSQIVNDFQKGDIAEGYSVSREKKESFPLTVTSAQKNPTAFYLCASSMGRGAETQYFGPGTRLLVL.

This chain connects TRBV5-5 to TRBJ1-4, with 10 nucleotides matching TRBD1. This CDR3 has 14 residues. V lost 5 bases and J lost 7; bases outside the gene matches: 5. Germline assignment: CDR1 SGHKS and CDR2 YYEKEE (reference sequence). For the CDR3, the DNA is TGTGCCAGCAGTGACAGGGGGCTACGTGAAAAACTGTTTTTT. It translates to CASSDRGLREKLFF.

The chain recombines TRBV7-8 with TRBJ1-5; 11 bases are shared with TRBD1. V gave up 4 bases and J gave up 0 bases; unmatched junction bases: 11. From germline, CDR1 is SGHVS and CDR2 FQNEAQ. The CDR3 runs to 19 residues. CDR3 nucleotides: TGTGCCAGCAGCTCCCGGACAGGGGGCAGCCCCTATAGCAATCAGCCCCAGCATTTT. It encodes CASSSRTGGSPYSNQPQHF.

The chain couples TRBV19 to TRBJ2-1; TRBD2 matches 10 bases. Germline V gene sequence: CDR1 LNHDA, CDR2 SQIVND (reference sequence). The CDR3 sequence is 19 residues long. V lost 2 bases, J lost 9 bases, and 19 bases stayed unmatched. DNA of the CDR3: TGTGCCAGTAGTATATCCCTAGGGGGGAGCGGGAGGGGACTCGGTGAGCAGTTCTTC. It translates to CASSISLGGSGRGLGEQFF. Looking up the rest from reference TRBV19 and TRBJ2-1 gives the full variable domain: DGGITQSPKYLFRKEGQNVTLSCEQNLNHDAMYWYRQDPGQGLRLIYYSQIVNDFQKGDIAEGYSVSREKKESFPLTVTSAQKNPTAFYLCASSISLGGSGRGLGEQFFGPGTRLTVL.

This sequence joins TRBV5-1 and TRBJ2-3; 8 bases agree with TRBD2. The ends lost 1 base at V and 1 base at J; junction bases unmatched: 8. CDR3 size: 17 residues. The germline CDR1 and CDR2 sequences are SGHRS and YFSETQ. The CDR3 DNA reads TGCGCCAGCAGCTTGTTGGCGGGAGGTGGGGGCACAGATACGCAGTATTTT. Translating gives CASSLLAGGGGTDTQYF.

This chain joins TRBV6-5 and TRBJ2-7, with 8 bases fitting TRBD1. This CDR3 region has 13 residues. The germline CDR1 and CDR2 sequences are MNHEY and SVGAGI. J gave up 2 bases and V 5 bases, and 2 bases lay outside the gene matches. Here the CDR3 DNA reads TGTGCCAGCAGTCTGGACAGGGCCTACGAGCAGTACTTC. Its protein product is CASSLDRAYEQYF.

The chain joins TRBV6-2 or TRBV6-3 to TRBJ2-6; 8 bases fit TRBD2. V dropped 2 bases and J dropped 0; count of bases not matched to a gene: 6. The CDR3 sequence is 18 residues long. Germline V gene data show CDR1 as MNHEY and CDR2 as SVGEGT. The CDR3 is CASSYERGLGSGANVLTF. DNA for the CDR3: TGTGCCAGCAGTTACGAGCGGGGGCTTGGCTCTGGGGCCAACGTCCTGACTTTC.

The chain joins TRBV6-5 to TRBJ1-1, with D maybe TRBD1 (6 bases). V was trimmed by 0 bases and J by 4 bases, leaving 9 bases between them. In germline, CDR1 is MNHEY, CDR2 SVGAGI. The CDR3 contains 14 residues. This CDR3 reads CASSYSRTATEAFF. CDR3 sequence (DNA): TGTGCCAGCAGTTACTCCCGGACAGCCACTGAAGCTTTCTTT.

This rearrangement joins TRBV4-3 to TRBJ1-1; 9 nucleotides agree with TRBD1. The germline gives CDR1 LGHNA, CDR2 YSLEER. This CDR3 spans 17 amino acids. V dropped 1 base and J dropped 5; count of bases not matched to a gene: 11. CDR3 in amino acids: CASSQGSGTGRRTEAFF. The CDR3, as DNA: TGCGCCAGCAGCCAAGGGTCCGGGACAGGGCGGAGGACTGAAGCTTTCTTT.

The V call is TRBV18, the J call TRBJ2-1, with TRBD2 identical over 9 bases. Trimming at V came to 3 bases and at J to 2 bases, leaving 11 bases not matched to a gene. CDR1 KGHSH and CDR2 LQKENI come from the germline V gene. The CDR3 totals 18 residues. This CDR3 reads CASSPSGAGGLTYNEQFF. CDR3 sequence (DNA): TGTGCCAGCTCACCCTCGGGAGCGGGAGGTCTAACCTACAATGAGCAGTTCTTC.

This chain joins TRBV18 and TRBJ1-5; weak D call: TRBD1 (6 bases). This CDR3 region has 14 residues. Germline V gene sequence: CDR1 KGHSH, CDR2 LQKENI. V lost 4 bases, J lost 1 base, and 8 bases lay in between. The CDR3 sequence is CASSQTGSNQPQHF. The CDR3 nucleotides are TGTGCCAGCTCACAAACAGGGAGCAATCAGCCCCAGCATTTT.

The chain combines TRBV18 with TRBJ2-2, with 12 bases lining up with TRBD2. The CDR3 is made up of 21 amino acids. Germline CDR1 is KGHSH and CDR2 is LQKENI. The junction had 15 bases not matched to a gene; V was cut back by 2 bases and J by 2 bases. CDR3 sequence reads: CASSPRVRTSGTPTNTGELFF. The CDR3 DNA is TGTGCCAGCTCACCAAGAGTCAGGACTAGCGGGACCCCAACCAACACCGGGGAGCTGTTTTTT.

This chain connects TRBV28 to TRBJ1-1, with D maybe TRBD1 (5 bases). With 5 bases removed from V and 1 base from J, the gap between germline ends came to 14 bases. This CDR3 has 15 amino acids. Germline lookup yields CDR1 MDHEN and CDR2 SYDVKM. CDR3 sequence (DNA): TGTGCCAGCAGTACCTATCGGGGGACGAACACTGAAGCTTTCTTT. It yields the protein CASSTYRGTNTEAFF.

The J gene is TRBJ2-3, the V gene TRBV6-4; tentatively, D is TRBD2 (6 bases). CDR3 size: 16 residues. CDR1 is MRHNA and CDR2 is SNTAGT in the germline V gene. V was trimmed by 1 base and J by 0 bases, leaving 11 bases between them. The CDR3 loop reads CASSDWGLSSTDTQYF. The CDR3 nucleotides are TGTGCCAGCAGTGACTGGGGACTCTCCAGCACAGATACGCAGTATTTT.

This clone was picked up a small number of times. CDR3 bases: TGTGCCAGCTCACCCCAGGGGTGGGAGCTGTTTTTT. This codes for CASSPQGWELFF. The rearrangement links TRBV18 to TRBJ2-2; D is perhaps TRBD1 (6 bases). CDR3 length: 12 amino acids. V was shortened by 3 bases and J by 9 bases, with 8 bases between the two germline ends. Germline loops: CDR1 KGHSH, CDR2 LQKENI.

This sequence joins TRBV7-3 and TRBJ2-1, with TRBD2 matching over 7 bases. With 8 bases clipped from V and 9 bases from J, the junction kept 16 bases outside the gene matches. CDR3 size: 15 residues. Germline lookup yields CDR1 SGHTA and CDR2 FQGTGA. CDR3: CASGVVAGAITEQFF. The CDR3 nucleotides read TGTGCCAGCGGGGTTGTGGCGGGAGCCATTACTGAGCAGTTCTTC.

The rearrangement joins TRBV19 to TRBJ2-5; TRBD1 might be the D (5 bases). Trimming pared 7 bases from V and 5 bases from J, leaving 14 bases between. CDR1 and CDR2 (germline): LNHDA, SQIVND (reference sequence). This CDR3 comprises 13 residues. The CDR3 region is CASTPAPGETQYF. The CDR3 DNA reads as TGTGCCAGTACCCCGGCCCCAGGGGAGACCCAGTACTTC.